A selection of T cell receptor beta chains follows, all from one sample in a study of cytomegalovirus exposure and HLA in healthy donors. Sequencing was performed with immunoSEQ multiplex PCR; in TCRdb, only in-frame clones are kept and a portion is missing. The data hold about 160,000 clones, with 75% to 90% observed a single time. Sequenced: PBMCs. These receptors were collected from a human donor in good health. Each CDR3 is given with its conserved first and last residue. Fields, in order: clone size, D gene, V gene, J gene, CDR3 protein, CDR3 DNA. D genes are given only for firm matches. The size field is filled for only some rows; it gives once, few, many or a size class.

-	-	TRBV5-4	TRBJ1-4	CASSGPGGGEGEKLFF	TGTGCCAGCAGCGGACCCGGCGGGGGGGAGGGCGAAAAACTGTTTTTT
few	-	TRBV5-8	TRBJ1-6	CASSPNLFGRSGSHF	TGTGCCAGCAGCCCTAACCTCTTTGGACGCAGCGGGTCACACTTT
once	-	TRBV5-5	TRBJ2-2	CASSLSRRGDTEELFF	TGTGCCAGCAGCTTGTCGCGGAGAGGGGACACCGAGGAGCTGTTTTTT
-	TRBD1	TRBV6-1	TRBJ2-7	CAGGDRGDPYEQYF	TGTGCCGGGGGGGACAGGGGTGACCCCTACGAGCAGTACTTC
-	TRBD2	TRBV29-1	TRBJ2-2	CSVSGGGNTGELFF	TGCAGCGTTTCCGGCGGGGGAAACACCGGGGAGCTGTTTTTT
-	TRBD1	TRBV10-1	TRBJ2-7	CASSDSLRDRDFYEQYF	TGCGCCAGCAGTGATTCCCTCCGGGACAGGGACTTCTACGAGCAGTACTTC
-	TRBD2	TRBV9	TRBJ2-5	CASSPPGYGGETQYF	TGTGCCAGCAGCCCCCCTGGGTACGGGGGGGAGACCCAGTACTTC
-	TRBD1	TRBV5-1	TRBJ2-7	CASSSLTGNTHEQYF	TGCGCCAGCAGCTCTTTGACAGGGAATACCCACGAGCAGTACTTC
-	-	TRBV10-3	TRBJ2-7	CAISRQELTYEQYF	TGTGCCATCTCCCGACAGGAGCTCACCTACGAGCAGTACTTC
-	-	TRBV5-4	TRBJ1-1	CASSPGGRSGTEAFF	TGTGCCAGCAGCCCCGGAGGGCGATCGGGAACTGAAGCTTTCTTT
-	-	TRBV10-3	TRBJ1-2	CAVSYREGYTF	TGTGCCGTATCGTACAGAGAAGGCTACACCTTC
-	TRBD1	TRBV4-1	TRBJ1-2	CASSQDGRTGLYGYTF	TGCGCCAGCAGCCAAGATGGACGGACAGGGCTATATGGCTACACCTTC
-	-	TRBV4-3	TRBJ2-2	CASSQEGGPYPGELFF	TGCGCCAGCAGCCAAGAAGGAGGGCCCTACCCCGGGGAGCTGTTTTTT
-	TRBD2	TRBV6-1	TRBJ2-5	CASCASGGPQETQYF	TGTGCCAGCTGCGCTAGCGGGGGGCCACAAGAGACCCAGTACTTC
-	-	TRBV15	TRBJ1-6	CATSRDRSLNSPLHF	TGTGCCACCAGCAGAGATCGTAGTTTAAATTCACCCCTCCACTTT
-	TRBD2	TRBV27	TRBJ2-5	CASSYGTSRFQETQYF	TGTGCCAGCAGTTACGGGACTAGCAGATTTCAAGAGACCCAGTACTTC
-	TRBD2	TRBV5-5	TRBJ2-1	CASSSNPGLASNEQFF	TGTGCCAGCAGCTCTAACCCGGGACTAGCCTCCAATGAGCAGTTCTTC
-	-	TRBV11-2	TRBJ2-3	CASSYSPSLTDTQYF	TGTGCCAGCAGCTACAGTCCCTCTCTGACAGATACGCAGTATTTT